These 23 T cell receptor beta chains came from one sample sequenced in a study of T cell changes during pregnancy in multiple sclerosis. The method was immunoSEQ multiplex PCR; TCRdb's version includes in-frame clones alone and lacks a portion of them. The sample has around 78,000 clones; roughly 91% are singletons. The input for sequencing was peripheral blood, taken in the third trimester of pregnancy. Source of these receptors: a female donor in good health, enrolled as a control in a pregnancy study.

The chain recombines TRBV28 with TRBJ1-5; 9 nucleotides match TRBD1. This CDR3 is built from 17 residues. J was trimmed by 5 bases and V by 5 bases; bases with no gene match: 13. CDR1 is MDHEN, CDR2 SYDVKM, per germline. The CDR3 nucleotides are TGTGCCAGCAGTCCCCTCCCGACAGGGGGGGACGATCAGCCCCAGCATTTT. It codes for CASSPLPTGGDDQPQHF. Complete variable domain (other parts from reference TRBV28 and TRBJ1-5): DVKVTQSSRYLVKRTGEKVFLECVQDMDHENMFWYRQDPGLGLRLIYFSYDVKMKEKGDIPEGYSVSREKKERFSLILESASTNQTSMYLCASSPLPTGGDDQPQHFGDGTRLSIL.

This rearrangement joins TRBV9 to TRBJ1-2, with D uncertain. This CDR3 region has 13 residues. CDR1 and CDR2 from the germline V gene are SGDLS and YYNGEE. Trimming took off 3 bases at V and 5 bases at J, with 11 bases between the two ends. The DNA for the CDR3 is TGTGCCAGCAGCGAAGTTGGGCAGTATGGCTACACCTTC. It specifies CASSEVGQYGYTF.

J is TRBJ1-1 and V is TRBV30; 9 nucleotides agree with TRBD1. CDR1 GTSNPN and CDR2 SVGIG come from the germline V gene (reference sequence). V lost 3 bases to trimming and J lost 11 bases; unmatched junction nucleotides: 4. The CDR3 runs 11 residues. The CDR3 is CAWSTGTGAFF. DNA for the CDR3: TGTGCCTGGAGCACCGGGACAGGGGCTTTCTTT.

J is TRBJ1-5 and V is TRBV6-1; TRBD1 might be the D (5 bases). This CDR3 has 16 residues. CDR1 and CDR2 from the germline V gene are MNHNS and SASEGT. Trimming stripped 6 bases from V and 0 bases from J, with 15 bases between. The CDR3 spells CASRELGALSNQPQHF. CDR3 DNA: TGTGCCAGCAGAGAACTTGGGGCCCTTAGCAATCAGCCCCAGCATTTT.

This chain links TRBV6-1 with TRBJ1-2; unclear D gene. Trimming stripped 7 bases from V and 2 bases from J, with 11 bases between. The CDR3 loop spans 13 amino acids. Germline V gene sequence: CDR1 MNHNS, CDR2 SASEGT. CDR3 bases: TGTGCCAGCACCCCTGGGCAGAACTATGGCTACACCTTC. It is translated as CASTPGQNYGYTF.

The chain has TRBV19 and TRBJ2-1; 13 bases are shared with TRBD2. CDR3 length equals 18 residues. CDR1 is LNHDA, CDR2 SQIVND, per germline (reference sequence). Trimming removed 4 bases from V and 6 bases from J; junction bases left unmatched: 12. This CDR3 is CASSNGLAGDTGGNEQFF. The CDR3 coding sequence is TGTGCCAGTAGTAATGGACTAGCGGGGGATACCGGGGGCAATGAGCAGTTCTTC.

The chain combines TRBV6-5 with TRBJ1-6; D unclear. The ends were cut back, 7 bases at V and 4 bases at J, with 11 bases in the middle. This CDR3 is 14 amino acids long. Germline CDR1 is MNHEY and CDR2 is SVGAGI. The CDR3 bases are TGTGCCAGCACCCGACACTCGTATAATTCACCCCTCCACTTT. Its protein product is CASTRHSYNSPLHF.

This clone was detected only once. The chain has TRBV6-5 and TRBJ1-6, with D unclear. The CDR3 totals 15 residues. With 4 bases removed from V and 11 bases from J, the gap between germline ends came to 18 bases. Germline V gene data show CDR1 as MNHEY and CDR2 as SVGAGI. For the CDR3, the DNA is TGTGCCAGCAGTTGGATGGATCCCAACCGGGCACCCCTCCACTTT. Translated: CASSWMDPNRAPLHF.

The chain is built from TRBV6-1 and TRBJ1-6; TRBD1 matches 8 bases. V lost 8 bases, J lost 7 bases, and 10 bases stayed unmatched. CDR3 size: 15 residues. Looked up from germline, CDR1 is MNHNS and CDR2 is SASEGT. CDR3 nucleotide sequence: TGTGCCAGCTTAAAAACAGGGGGTGGGAATTCACCCCTCCACTTT. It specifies CASLKTGGGNSPLHF.

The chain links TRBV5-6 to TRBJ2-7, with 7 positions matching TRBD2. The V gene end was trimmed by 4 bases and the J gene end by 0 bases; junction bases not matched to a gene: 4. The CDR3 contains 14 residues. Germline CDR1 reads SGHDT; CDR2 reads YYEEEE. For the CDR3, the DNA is TGTGCCAGCAGCCGAGCGGGGAGCTCCTACGAGCAGTACTTC. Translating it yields CASSRAGSSYEQYF.

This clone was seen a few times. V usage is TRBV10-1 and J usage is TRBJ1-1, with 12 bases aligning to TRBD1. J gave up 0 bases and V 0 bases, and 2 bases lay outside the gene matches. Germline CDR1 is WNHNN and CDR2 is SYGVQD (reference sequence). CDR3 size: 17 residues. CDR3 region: CASSESGQGAMNTEAFF. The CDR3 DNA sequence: TGCGCCAGCAGTGAGTCGGGACAGGGGGCGATGAACACTGAAGCTTTCTTT.

CDR3 DNA: TGTGCCACCAGCAGAGATATTGCGGACAGGGGCCCCCCTGAAGCTTTCTTT. As protein: CATSRDIADRGPPEAFF. The chain combines TRBV15 with TRBJ1-1; the match to TRBD1 covers 9 bases. In germline, CDR1 is LNHNV, CDR2 YYDKDF (reference sequence). V was clipped by 0 bases and J by 6 bases; unmatched bases: 11. The CDR3 has 17 residues. The full variable domain, its missing parts supplied by reference TRBV15 and TRBJ1-1, is DAMVIQNPRYQVTQFGKPVTLSCSQTLNHNVMYWYQQKSSQAPKLLFHYYDKDFNNEADTPDNFQSRRPNTSFCFLDIRSPGLGDTAMYLCATSRDIADRGPPEAFFGQGTRLTVV.

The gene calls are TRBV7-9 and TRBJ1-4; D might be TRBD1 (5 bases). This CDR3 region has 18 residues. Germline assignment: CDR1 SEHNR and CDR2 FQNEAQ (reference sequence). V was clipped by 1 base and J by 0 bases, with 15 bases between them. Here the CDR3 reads CASSLVPGSTATNEKLFF. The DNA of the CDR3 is TGTGCCAGCAGCTTAGTTCCAGGGTCCACGGCAACTAATGAAAAACTGTTTTTT.

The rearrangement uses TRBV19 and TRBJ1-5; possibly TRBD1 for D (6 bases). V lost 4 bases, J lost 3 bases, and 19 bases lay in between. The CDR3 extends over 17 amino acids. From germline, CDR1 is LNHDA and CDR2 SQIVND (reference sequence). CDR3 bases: TGTGCCAGTAGTAGACAGGTCTCCGGGGGGTTCAATCAGCCCCAGCATTTT. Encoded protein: CASSRQVSGGFNQPQHF.

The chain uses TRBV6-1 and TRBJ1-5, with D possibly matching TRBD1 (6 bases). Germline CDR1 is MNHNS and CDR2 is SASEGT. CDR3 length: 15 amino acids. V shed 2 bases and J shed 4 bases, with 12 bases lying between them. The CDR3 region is CASSEWGRGNQPQHF. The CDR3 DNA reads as TGTGCCAGCAGTGAATGGGGGCGAGGTAATCAGCCCCAGCATTTT.

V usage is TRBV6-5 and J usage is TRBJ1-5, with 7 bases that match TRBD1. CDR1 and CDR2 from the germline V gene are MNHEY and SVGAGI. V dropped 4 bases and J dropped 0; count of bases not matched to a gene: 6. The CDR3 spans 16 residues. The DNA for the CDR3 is TGTGCCAGCAGTTCCCAGGGGGGCCTTAGCAATCAGCCCCAGCATTTT. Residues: CASSSQGGLSNQPQHF.

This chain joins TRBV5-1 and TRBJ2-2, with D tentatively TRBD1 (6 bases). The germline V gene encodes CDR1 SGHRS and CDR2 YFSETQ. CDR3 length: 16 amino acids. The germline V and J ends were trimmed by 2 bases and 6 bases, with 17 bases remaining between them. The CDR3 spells CASSFYRAQGAGELFF. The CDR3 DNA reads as TGCGCCAGCAGCTTTTACAGGGCCCAAGGGGCCGGGGAGCTGTTTTTT.

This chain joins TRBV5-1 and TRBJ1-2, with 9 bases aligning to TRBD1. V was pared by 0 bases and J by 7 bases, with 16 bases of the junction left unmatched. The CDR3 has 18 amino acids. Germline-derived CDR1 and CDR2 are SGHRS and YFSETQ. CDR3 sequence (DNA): TGCGCCAGCAGCTTGGCCCGAACAGGGGGCCCACGGAGTGGTGGCTACACCTTC. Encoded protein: CASSLARTGGPRSGGYTF.

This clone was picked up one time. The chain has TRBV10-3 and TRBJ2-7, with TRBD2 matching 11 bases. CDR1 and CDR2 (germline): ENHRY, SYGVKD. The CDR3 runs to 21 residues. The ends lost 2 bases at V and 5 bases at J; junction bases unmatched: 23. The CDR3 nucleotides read TGTGCCATCAGTGAGCCTACAGGGAGGGGGAGCTGGCTAGCGGGAGGAAACGAGCAGTACTTC. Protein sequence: CAISEPTGRGSWLAGGNEQYF.

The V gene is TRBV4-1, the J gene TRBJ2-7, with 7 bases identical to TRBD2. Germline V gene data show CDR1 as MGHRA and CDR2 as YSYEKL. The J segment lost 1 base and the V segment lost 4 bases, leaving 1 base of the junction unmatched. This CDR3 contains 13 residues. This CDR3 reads CASSPGGSYEQYF. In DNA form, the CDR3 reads TGCGCCAGCAGCCCGGGGGGATCCTACGAGCAGTACTTC.

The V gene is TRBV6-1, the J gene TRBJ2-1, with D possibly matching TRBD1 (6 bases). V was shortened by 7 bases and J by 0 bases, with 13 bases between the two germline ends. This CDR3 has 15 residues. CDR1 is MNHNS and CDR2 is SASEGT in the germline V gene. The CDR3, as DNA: TGTGCCAGCATGTGGACAGCCCGCTCCTACAATGAGCAGTTCTTC. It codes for CASMWTARSYNEQFF.

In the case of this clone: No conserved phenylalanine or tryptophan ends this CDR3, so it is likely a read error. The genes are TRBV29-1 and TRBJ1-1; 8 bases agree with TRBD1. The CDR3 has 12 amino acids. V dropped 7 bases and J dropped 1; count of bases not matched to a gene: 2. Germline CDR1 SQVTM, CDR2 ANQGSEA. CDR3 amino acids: CSAGQGNTEAFL. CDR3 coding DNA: TGCAGCGCCGGACAGGGGAACACTGAAGCTTTCCTT.

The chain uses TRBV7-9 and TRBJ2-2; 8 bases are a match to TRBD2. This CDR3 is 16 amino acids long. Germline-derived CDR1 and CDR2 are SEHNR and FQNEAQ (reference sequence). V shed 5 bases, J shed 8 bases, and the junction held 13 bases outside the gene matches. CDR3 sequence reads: CASSKNAGGLSGELFF. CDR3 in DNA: TGTGCCAGCAGCAAAAACGCGGGGGGCCTTTCAGGGGAGCTGTTTTTT.